This T cell receptor beta chain was sequenced during a study of CD8 T cells in ankylosing spondylitis. TCRdb ran MiXCR on the 5' RACE reads and lists one entry per CDR3 protein. In the table there are about 96,000 distinct CDR3 sequences, around 27% of which are singletons. The CDR3 sequence is 14 residues long. CDR1 is SGHKS and CDR2 is YYEKEE in the germline V gene (reference sequence). V shed 0 bases and J shed 2 bases, with 7 bases lying between them. The gene calls are TRBV5-5 and TRBJ2-3, with D uncertain. The sequence came from a male donor with ankylosing spondylitis or in good health (not recorded which). The sample comprised blood, either unsorted or a sorted T cell fraction (not recorded which). CDR3: CASSLGESTDTQYF. DNA for the CDR3: TGTGCCAGCAGCTTGGGGGAATCCACAGATACGCAGTATTTT. Full variable domain (outside the CDR3, taken from reference TRBV5-5 and TRBJ2-3): DAGVTQSPTHLIKTRGQQVTLRCSPISGHKSVSWYQQVLGQGPQFIFQYYEKEERGRGNFPDRFSARQFPNYSSELNVNALLLGDSALYLCASSLGESTDTQYFGPGTRLTVL.